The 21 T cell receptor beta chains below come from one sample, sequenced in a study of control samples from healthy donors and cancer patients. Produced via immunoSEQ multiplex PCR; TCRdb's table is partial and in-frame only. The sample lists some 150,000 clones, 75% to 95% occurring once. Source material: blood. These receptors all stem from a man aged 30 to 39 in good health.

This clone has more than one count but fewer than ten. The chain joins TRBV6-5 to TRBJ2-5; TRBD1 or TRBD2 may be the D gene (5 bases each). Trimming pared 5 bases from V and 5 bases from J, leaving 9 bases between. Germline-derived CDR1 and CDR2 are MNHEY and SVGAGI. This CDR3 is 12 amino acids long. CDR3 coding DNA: TGTGCCAGCAGTCAGGGACGGGAGACCCAGTACTTC. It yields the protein CASSQGRETQYF.

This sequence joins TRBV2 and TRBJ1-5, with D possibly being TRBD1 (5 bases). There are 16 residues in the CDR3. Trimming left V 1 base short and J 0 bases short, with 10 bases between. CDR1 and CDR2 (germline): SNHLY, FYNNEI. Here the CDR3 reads CASSEETAYSNQPQHF. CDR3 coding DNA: TGTGCCAGCAGTGAAGAGACAGCCTATAGCAATCAGCCCCAGCATTTT. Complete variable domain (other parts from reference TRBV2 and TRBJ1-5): EPEVTQTPSHQVTQMGQEVILRCVPISNHLYFYWYRQILGQKVEFLVSFYNNEISEKSEIFDDQFSVERPDGSNFTLKIRSTKLEDSAMYFCASSEETAYSNQPQHFGDGTRLSIL.

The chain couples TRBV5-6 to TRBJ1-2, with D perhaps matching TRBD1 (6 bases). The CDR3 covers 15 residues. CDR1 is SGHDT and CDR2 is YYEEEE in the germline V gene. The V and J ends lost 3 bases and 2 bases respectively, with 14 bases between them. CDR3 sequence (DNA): TGTGCCAGCAGCTCTGACAGGAGGGGGAACTATGGCTACACCTTC. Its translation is CASSSDRRGNYGYTF.

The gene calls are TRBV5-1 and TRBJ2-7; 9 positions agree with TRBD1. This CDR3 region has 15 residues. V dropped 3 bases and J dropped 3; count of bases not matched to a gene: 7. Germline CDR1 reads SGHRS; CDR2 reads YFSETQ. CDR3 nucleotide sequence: TGCGCCAGCAGCTGGGGACAGGGTATCCTCTACGAGCAGTACTTC. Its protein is CASSWGQGILYEQYF.

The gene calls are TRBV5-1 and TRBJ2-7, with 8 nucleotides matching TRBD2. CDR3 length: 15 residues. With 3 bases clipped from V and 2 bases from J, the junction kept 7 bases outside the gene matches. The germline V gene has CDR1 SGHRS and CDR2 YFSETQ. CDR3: CASSSISGATYEQYF. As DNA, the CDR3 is TGCGCCAGCAGCTCAATTAGCGGGGCCACCTACGAGCAGTACTTC.

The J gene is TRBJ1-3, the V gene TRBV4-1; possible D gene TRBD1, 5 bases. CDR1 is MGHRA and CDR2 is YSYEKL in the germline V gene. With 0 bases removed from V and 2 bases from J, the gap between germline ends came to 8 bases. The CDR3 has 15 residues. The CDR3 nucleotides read TGCGCCAGCAGCCAAGATGGGGGAACTGGAAACACCATATATTTT. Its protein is CASSQDGGTGNTIYF.

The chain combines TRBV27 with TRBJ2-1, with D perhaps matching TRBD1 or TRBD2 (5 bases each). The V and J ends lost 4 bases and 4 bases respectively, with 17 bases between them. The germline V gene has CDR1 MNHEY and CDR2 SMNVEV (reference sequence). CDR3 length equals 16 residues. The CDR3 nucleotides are TGTGCCAGCAGTTCCCGGGACCAGGAAAGGTACAATGAGCAGTTCTTC. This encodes CASSSRDQERYNEQFF.

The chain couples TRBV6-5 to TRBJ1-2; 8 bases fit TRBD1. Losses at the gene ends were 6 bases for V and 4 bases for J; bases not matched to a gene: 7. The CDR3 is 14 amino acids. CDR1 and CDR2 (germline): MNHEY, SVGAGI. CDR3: CASSAGTGGYGYTF. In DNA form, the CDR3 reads TGTGCCAGCAGCGCCGGGACAGGTGGCTATGGCTACACCTTC.

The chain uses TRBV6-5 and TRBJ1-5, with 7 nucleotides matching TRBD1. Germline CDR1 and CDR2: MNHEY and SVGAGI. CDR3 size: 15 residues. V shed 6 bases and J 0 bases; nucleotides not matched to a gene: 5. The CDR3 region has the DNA TGTGCCAGCAGGTACAGGGGAAATAGCAATCAGCCCCAGCATTTT. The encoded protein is CASRYRGNSNQPQHF.

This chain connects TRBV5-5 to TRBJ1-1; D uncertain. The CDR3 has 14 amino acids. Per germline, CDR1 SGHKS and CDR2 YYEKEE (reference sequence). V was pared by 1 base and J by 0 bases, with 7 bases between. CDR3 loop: CASSLYSLNTEAFF. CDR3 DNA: TGTGCCAGCAGCTTGTACAGCCTGAACACTGAAGCTTTCTTT.

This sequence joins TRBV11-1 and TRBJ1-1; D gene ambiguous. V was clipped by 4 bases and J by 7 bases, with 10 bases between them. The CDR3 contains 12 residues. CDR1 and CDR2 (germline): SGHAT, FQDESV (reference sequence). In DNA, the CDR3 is TGTGCCAGCAGCTCCCCCGACATTGAAGCTTTCTTT. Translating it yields CASSSPDIEAFF.

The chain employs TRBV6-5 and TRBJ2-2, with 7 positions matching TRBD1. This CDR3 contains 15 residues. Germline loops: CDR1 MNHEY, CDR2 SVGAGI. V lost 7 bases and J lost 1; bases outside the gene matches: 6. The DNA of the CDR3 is TGTGCCAGCACCCCCCGGACAGGGAACACCGGGGAGCTGTTTTTT. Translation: CASTPRTGNTGELFF.

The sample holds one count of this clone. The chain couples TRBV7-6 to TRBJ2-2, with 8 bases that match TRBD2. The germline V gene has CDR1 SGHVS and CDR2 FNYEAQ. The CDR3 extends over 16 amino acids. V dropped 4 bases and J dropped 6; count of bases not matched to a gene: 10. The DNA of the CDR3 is TGTGCCAGCAGCTCCCGTGGCGGGGGGAGTCCCGGGGAGCTGTTTTTT. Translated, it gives CASSSRGGGSPGELFF.

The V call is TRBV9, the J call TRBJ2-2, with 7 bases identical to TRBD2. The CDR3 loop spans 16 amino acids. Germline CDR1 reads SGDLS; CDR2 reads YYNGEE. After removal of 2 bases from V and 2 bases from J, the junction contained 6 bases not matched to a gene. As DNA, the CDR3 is TGTGCCAGCAGCGTCGGCTGGGGGGGTAACACCGGGGAGCTGTTTTTT. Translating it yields CASSVGWGGNTGELFF.

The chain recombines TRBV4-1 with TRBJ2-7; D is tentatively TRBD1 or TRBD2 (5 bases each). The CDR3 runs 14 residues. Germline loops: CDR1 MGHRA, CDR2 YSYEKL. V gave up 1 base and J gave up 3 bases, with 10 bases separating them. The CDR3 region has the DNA TGCGCCAGCAGCCAAGGAGGGGATCTCTACGAGCAGTACTTC. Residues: CASSQGGDLYEQYF.

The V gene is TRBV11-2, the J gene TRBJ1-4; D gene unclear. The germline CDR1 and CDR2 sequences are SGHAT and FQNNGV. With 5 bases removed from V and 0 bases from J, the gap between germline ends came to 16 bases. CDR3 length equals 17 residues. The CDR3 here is CASSATRRVTTNEKLFF. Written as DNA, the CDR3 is TGTGCCAGCAGCGCTACGAGGAGGGTTACAACTAATGAAAAACTGTTTTTT. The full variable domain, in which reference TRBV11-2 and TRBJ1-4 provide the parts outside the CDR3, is EAGVAQSPRYKIIEKRQSVAFWCNPISGHATLYWYQQILGQGPKLLIQFQNNGVVDDSQLPKDRFSAERLKGVDSTLKIQPAKLEDSAVYLCASSATRRVTTNEKLFFGSGTQLSVL.

The CDR3 nucleotides are TGTGCCACCCGGACAGGGGGCGAGCTCGAGCAGTACTTC. Its translation is CATRTGGELEQYF. V and J are TRBV2 and TRBJ2-7; 11 bases match TRBD1. CDR3 length equals 13 residues. V was clipped by 10 bases and J by 6 bases; unmatched bases: 8. CDR1 and CDR2 (germline): SNHLY, FYNNEI. Together with reference TRBV2 and TRBJ2-7, the CDR3 gives the full variable domain: EPEVTQTPSHQVTQMGQEVILRCVPISNHLYFYWYRQILGQKVEFLVSFYNNEISEKSEIFDDQFSVERPDGSNFTLKIRSTKLEDSAMYFCATRTGGELEQYFGPGTRLTVT.

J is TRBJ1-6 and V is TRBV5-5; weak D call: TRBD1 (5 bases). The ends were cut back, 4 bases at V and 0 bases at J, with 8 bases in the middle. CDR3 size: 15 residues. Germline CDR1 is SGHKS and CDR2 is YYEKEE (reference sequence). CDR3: CASSPGGSYNSPLHF. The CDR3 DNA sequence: TGTGCCAGCAGCCCCGGGGGCTCCTATAATTCACCCCTCCACTTT.

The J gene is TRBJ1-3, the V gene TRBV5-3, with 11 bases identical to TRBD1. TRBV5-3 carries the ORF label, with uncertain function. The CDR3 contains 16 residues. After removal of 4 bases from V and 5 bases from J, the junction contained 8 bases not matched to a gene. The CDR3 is CARSHRTGGVRNTIYF. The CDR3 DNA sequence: TGTGCCAGAAGCCACCGGACAGGGGGCGTTAGAAACACCATATATTTT.

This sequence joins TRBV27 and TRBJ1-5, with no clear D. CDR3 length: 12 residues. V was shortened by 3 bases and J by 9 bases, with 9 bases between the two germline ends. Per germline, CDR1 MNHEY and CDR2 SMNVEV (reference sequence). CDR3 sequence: CASSFVGWPQHF. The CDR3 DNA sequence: TGTGCCAGCAGTTTTGTGGGCTGGCCCCAGCATTTT.

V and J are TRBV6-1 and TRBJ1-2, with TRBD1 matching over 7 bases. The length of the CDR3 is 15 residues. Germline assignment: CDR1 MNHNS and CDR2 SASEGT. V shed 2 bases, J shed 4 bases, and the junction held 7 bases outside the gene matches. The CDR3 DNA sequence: TGTGCCAGCAGTGAATCTAGGGGGCTCAGCTATGGCTACACCTTC. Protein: CASSESRGLSYGYTF.